This paragraph covers one T cell receptor beta chain sequence. Its cognate antigen is unknown. The sample is drawn from a study of cytotoxic CD8 clonotypes in ibrutinib-treated CLL. Study information: Researchers reported under twelve relapsed/refractory and approximately 16 treatment-naive patients, fewer than 18 of them IGHV unmutated. Response samples came after a median about 11 months of treatment, range 6 to 36. Study results and caveats: Clonality showed a rise at ibrutinib response that reversed toward baseline at progression.

The protocol was immunoSEQ multiplex PCR, while the TCRdb copy is restricted to in-frame clones and leaves out a portion. The sample lists under 300,000 clones; less than 85% were seen once. The sequence derives from a human donor with chronic lymphocytic leukemia. This sample comprised PBMCs, obtained at disease progression, from a patient treated with ibrutinib.

The CDR3 sequence is CASSVDRAQYF. The DNA of the CDR3 is TGTGCCAGCAGTGTGGACAGAGCACAGTATTTT. V gene TRBV2 combines with J gene TRBJ2-3; perhaps TRBD1 as D (6 bases). Per the germline V gene, CDR1 is SNHLY and CDR2 is FYNNEI. The CDR3 is 11 residues long. With 4 bases removed from V and 12 bases from J, the gap between germline ends came to 11 bases.